This entry is about one TCR beta chain. This specimen comes from a study of blood T cell repertoires in COVID-19. Seattle patients were enrolled during active infection and followed longitudinally. This CDR3 has 17 residues. Looked up from germline, CDR1 is LGHNA and CDR2 is YNFKEQ. The germline V and J ends were trimmed by 0 bases and 7 bases, with 21 bases remaining between them. In the original analysis: Researchers report that nucleated cell counts were estimated from reference gene primer amplification. Sequenced by immunoSEQ multiplex PCR; TCRdb stores in-frame clones only, minus some. V, J and clone size are taken as reported in that table, and D and trimming were inferred from the DNA itself. The sample has around 230,000 clones, 65% to 90% seen once.

The sample consisted of peripheral blood. This chain connects TRBV4-2 to TRBJ1-2; a weak D match, TRBD1 (5 bases). The receptor was isolated from a man in his fifties or sixties with COVID-19, enrolled during active disease. CDR3 DNA: TGTGCCAGCAGCCAAGATACGAATAGGGCCGCTAGGGGTGGCTACACCTTC. The encoded protein is CASSQDTNRAARGGYTF.